The 9 T cell receptor beta chains presented below share a single source sample, sequenced in a study of blood T cells in healthy people across ages. It was with a sample-barcoded 5' primer and a J-beta primer mix that a second PCR of roughly 7 to 12 cycles was run. TCRdb re-called the 5' RACE reads through MiXCR, storing one row per CDR3 protein. The data show approximately 1.5 million distinct CDR3 sequences, 40% to 45% seen once. Sequenced sample: blood. The source is a woman younger than 35 in good health.

V and J are TRBV4-2 and TRBJ1-5; the D is unclear. The germline gives CDR1 LGHNA, CDR2 YNFKEQ. CDR3 length equals 15 residues. Between the trimmed V and J ends, which lost 0 bases and 6 bases, there was a span of 12 bases. The CDR3 here is CASSQDEEGFQPQHF. The CDR3, as DNA: TGTGCCAGCAGCCAAGATGAAGAAGGCTTTCAGCCCCAGCATTTT.

This clonotype was recorded a few times. V usage is TRBV12-3 or TRBV12-4 and J usage is TRBJ2-1, with D perhaps TRBD2 (6 bases). V gave up 5 bases and J gave up 5 bases, with 13 bases separating them. The CDR3 extends over 14 amino acids. In DNA form, the CDR3 reads TGTGCCAGCAGTCCTAGGTCGGGGGACAATGAGCAGTTCTTC. Protein product: CASSPRSGDNEQFF.

Written as DNA, the CDR3 is TGCGCCAGCAGCTTCACACAGCGGTCATACAATGAGCAGTTCTTC. This translates into CASSFTQRSYNEQFF. The chain is built from TRBV5-1 and TRBJ2-1, with a weak D call TRBD2 (5 bases). Trimming left V 2 bases short and J 4 bases short, with 13 bases between. Germline V gene sequence: CDR1 SGHRS, CDR2 YFSETQ. CDR3 length: 15 residues.

In its sample, this clonotype was seen a few times. This sequence joins TRBV7-8 and TRBJ2-1; D call uncertain. Germline V CDR1 and CDR2: SGHVS, FQNEAQ. V was clipped by 6 bases and J by 7 bases, with 13 bases between them. The CDR3 is made up of 13 amino acids. CDR3 sequence: CASRPPRDNEQFF. CDR3 coding DNA: TGTGCCAGCAGGCCCCCTAGGGATAATGAGCAGTTCTTC.

The chain has TRBV9 and TRBJ1-1, with 9 bases matching TRBD1. CDR1 is SGDLS, CDR2 YYNGEE, per germline. The ends lost 3 bases at V and 5 bases at J; junction bases unmatched: 8. This CDR3 contains 15 residues. The CDR3 spells CASSEIGQGRTEAFF. Here the CDR3 DNA reads TGTGCCAGCAGCGAGATCGGACAGGGGCGAACTGAAGCTTTCTTT.

The chain employs TRBV28 and TRBJ1-4; D uncertain. Germline lookup yields CDR1 MDHEN and CDR2 SYDVKM. Trimming left V 5 bases short and J 6 bases short, with 7 bases between. This CDR3 region has 12 residues. CDR3 protein: CASSPRYEKLFF. DNA of the CDR3: TGTGCCAGCAGTCCGCGGTATGAAAAACTGTTTTTT. Supplemented by reference TRBV28 and TRBJ1-4, the full variable domain reads DVKVTQSSRYLVKRTGEKVFLECVQDMDHENMFWYRQDPGLGLRLIYFSYDVKMKEKGDIPEGYSVSREKKERFSLILESASTNQTSMYLCASSPRYEKLFFGSGTQLSVL.

This rearrangement joins TRBV20-1 to TRBJ2-1, with D perhaps TRBD2 (6 bases). TRBJ2-7 explains the end of the DNA better; the J call may be wrong. The CDR3 runs 16 residues. Germline CDR1 reads DFQATT; CDR2 reads SNEGSKA (reference sequence). Written as DNA, the CDR3 is TGCAGTGCTAGAGGGCTTGACGGGAGCTCCTACAATGAGCAGTACTTC. Translation gives CSARGLDGSSYNEQYF.

This clonotype was seen a handful of times. V is TRBV7-8 and J is TRBJ2-7, with 7 positions matching TRBD2. J lost 1 base, V lost 8 bases, and 11 bases had no gene match. Germline V CDR1 and CDR2: SGHVS, FQNEAQ. The CDR3 spans 15 residues. The CDR3 DNA reads as TGTGCCAGCTCCTCTGACGGGAGGCAATCCTACGAGCAGTACTTC. It encodes CASSSDGRQSYEQYF.

Comments on this clonotype: A single base separates this from a much larger clone, so it may be a read error. The chain couples TRBV3-1 to TRBJ2-5; 9 bases align to TRBD2. Looked up from germline, CDR1 is LGHDT and CDR2 is YNNKEL (reference sequence). This CDR3 region has 16 residues. Trimming took 4 bases from V and 11 from J; bases not matched to a gene: 17. CDR3 protein: CASSRSGGSLGNEQYF. The CDR3 DNA is TGTGCCAGCAGCCGCAGCGGGGGGTCATTGGGTAATGAGCAGTACTTC.